The 9 T cell receptor beta chains below all came from one sample that was sequenced in a study of blood T cell repertoires in COVID-19. Profiled with immunoSEQ multiplex PCR; TCRdb holds only in-frame clones, not every one. The sample includes some 82,000 clones, about 86% of them seen just once. Sequenced: peripheral blood. The receptors come from a man older than 75 with active or convalescent COVID-19.

The chain has TRBV7-3 and TRBJ2-3, with 10 bases fitting TRBD1. This CDR3 is 17 amino acids long. Germline V gene data show CDR1 as SGHTA and CDR2 as FQGTGA. The ends lost 2 bases at V and 2 bases at J; junction bases unmatched: 7. CDR3 DNA sequence: TGTGCCAGCAGCTTACTCGGGACAGGGGCTTTCACAGATACGCAGTATTTT. The encoded protein is CASSLLGTGAFTDTQYF. Using reference TRBV7-3 and TRBJ2-3 for the parts outside the CDR3, the full variable domain is GAGVSQTPSNKVTEKGKYVELRCDPISGHTALYWYRQSLGQGPEFLIYFQGTGAADDSGLPNDRFFAVRPEGSVSTLKIQRTERGDSAVYLCASSLLGTGAFTDTQYFGPGTRLTVL.

The rearrangement uses TRBV7-6 and TRBJ2-1; 11 bases map to TRBD2. The CDR3 spans 19 residues. The V and J ends lost 5 bases and 0 bases, in that order; junction bases with no gene match: 12. Per the germline V gene, CDR1 is SGHVS and CDR2 is FNYEAQ. CDR3 in DNA: TGTGCCAGCAGCAAACCGGGACTAGCGGAGCTTGTCTCCTACAATGAGCAGTTCTTC. Encoded protein: CASSKPGLAELVSYNEQFF.

CDR3 DNA: TGCGCCAGCAGCCACAACGAACAGCCCCCCTATAATTCACCCCTCCACTTT. Residues: CASSHNEQPPYNSPLHF. V is TRBV4-3 and J is TRBJ1-6; D gene unclear. CDR3 length: 17 residues. Trimming removed 3 bases at V and 2 bases at J, with 14 bases between. Germline V gene data show CDR1 as LGHNA and CDR2 as YSLEER.

The chain uses TRBV19 and TRBJ1-5; D is unclear. The V end lost 7 bases, the J end lost 0 bases, and 13 bases lay between the germline ends. The CDR3 is made up of 15 amino acids. Germline V gene lookup returns CDR1 LNHDA and CDR2 SQIVND (reference sequence). The CDR3 region is CASTFSPVSNQPQHF. The CDR3 DNA follows: TGTGCCAGTACGTTCTCGCCAGTTAGCAATCAGCCCCAGCATTTT.

V is TRBV18 and J is TRBJ1-2; D not certain. This CDR3 has 16 amino acids. V lost 2 bases to trimming and J lost 7 bases, with 20 bases between them. The germline CDR1 and CDR2 sequences are KGHSH and LQKENI. In nucleotides, the CDR3 is TGTGCCAGCTCACCAGGTGGCAGCAGATGGGCTTCTGGCTACACCTTC. Translated, it gives CASSPGGSRWASGYTF.

This chain links TRBV30 with TRBJ2-7; TRBD1 matches 7 bases. V was clipped by 5 bases and J by 3 bases; unmatched bases: 7. In germline, CDR1 is GTSNPN, CDR2 SVGIG (reference sequence). This CDR3 is built from 13 residues. CDR3 DNA: TGTGCCTGGGATTCGGGACAGCTCTACGAGCAGTACTTC. Translated, it gives CAWDSGQLYEQYF.

CDR3 protein: CASSRGTVGIPGSGNTIYF. In DNA, the CDR3 is TGTGCCAGCAGCCGAGGGACAGTAGGAATCCCGGGCTCAGGAAACACCATATATTTT. This chain uses TRBV3-1 (or the pseudogene TRBV3-2) with TRBJ1-3; 7 positions agree with TRBD1. The CDR3 loop spans 19 amino acids. With V trimmed by 4 bases and J by 4 bases, 19 bases remained unmatched. The germline V gene encodes CDR1 LGHDT and CDR2 YNNKEL (reference sequence).

This chain joins TRBV10-3 and TRBJ1-1, with D maybe TRBD1 (5 bases). Trimming removed 6 bases from V and 2 bases from J, with 16 bases in between. This CDR3 comprises 15 residues. Germline V gives CDR1 ENHRY, CDR2 SYGVKD. As DNA, the CDR3 is TGTGCCATCAGCTCCCTCGGGGGGTTCAACACTGAAGCTTTCTTT. The encoded protein is CAISSLGGFNTEAFF.

The V and J genes are TRBV11-2 and TRBJ2-1; 7 nucleotides match TRBD1. The CDR3 runs 15 residues. V shed 5 bases, J shed 7 bases, and the junction held 11 bases outside the gene matches. Germline lookup yields CDR1 SGHAT and CDR2 FQNNGV. CDR3 sequence (DNA): TGTGCCAGCAGCCGGGGTAGACAGGGTAGTAATGAGCAGTTCTTC. Protein sequence: CASSRGRQGSNEQFF.